This is a list of T cell receptor beta chains from one sample in a study of beta chain features in type 1 diabetes. The data were produced by immunoSEQ multiplex PCR, yet TCRdb's version contains in-frame clones alone and is incomplete. The sample shows about 410,000 clones, about 15% of them seen only once. Sequencing input: naive CD4+ T cells from blood. These receptor sequences come from a man aged 30 to 39 in good health. Each CDR3 is given with its conserved first and last residue. Each record gives: clone size, D gene, J gene, V gene, CDR3 DNA, CDR3 protein. The D gene is left open where the match is weak. Clone size is given for some rows only: seen once, a few or many times, or a class if the clone is expanded.

clone size: -; D gene: TRBD1; J gene: TRBJ1-6; V gene: TRBV4-1; CDR3 DNA: TGCGCCAGCAGGTTGGGGACAGTGTTTTCACCCCTCCACTTT; CDR3 protein: CASRLGTVFSPLHF
clone size: few; D gene: TRBD1; J gene: TRBJ2-6; V gene: TRBV19; CDR3 DNA: TGTGCCAGTAGTCCCCGGGACAGGGGGACTGGGGCCAACGTCCTGACTTTC; CDR3 protein: CASSPRDRGTGANVLTF
clone size: few; D gene: -; J gene: TRBJ2-7; V gene: TRBV7-8; CDR3 DNA: TGTGCCAGCAGCTTATTAGCGGCGCCAAGCCCCTACGAGCAGTACTTC; CDR3 protein: CASSLLAAPSPYEQYF
clone size: -; D gene: -; J gene: TRBJ2-5; V gene: TRBV4-1; CDR3 DNA: TGCGCCAGCAGCCTCCTAGGGTTGGCTAGCTATGAGACCCAGTACTTC; CDR3 protein: CASSLLGLASYETQYF
clone size: few; D gene: -; J gene: TRBJ1-6; V gene: TRBV15; CDR3 DNA: TGTGCCACCAGCAGAGATCGGGCCACGGGTTTGCCCCTCCACTTT; CDR3 protein: CATSRDRATGLPLHF
clone size: -; D gene: -; J gene: TRBJ1-5; V gene: TRBV19; CDR3 DNA: TGTGCCAGTAGTATGGGCTTGCGAGAGCCCCAGCATTTT; CDR3 protein: CASSMGLREPQHF
clone size: few; D gene: TRBD1; J gene: TRBJ1-4; V gene: TRBV6-1; CDR3 DNA: TGTGCCAGCAGTGGACAGGGGTATGAAAAACTGTTTTTT; CDR3 protein: CASSGQGYEKLFF
clone size: -; D gene: TRBD2; J gene: TRBJ2-3; V gene: TRBV7-6; CDR3 DNA: TGTGCCAGCAGCTGGACTAGCGGGAGTGCAGATACGCAGTATTTT; CDR3 protein: CASSWTSGSADTQYF
clone size: -; D gene: -; J gene: TRBJ2-7; V gene: TRBV6-5; CDR3 DNA: TGTGCCAGCAGCCGGACGGGGGAGCAGTACTTC; CDR3 protein: CASSRTGEQYF
clone size: -; D gene: -; J gene: TRBJ2-3; V gene: TRBV6-1; CDR3 DNA: TGTGCCAGTAGGACCCTAAGACAGATCACAGATACGCAGTATTTT; CDR3 protein: CASRTLRQITDTQYF
clone size: -; D gene: -; J gene: TRBJ1-3; V gene: TRBV7-2; CDR3 DNA: TGTGCCAGCAGCTTAAAGCTAAGGACAGATGGAAACACCATATATTTT; CDR3 protein: CASSLKLRTDGNTIYF
clone size: -; D gene: TRBD1; J gene: TRBJ2-5; V gene: TRBV7-2; CDR3 DNA: TGTGCCAGCAGCCTCACCGGGACAGGGGTAAAGACCCAGTACTTC; CDR3 protein: CASSLTGTGVKTQYF
clone size: -; D gene: -; J gene: TRBJ1-2; V gene: TRBV5-1; CDR3 DNA: TGCGCCAGCAGCTTGGATCCAGAAAACTATGGCTACACCTTC; CDR3 protein: CASSLDPENYGYTF
clone size: -; D gene: -; J gene: TRBJ2-7; V gene: TRBV27; CDR3 DNA: TGTGCCAGCAGTCTGGTCGCAACAGGGATTTACGAGCAGTACTTC; CDR3 protein: CASSLVATGIYEQYF
clone size: few; D gene: -; J gene: TRBJ2-7; V gene: TRBV7-6; CDR3 DNA: TGTGCCAGCAGCTTAGGAGTTGGGTACGAGCAGTACTTC; CDR3 protein: CASSLGVGYEQYF
clone size: few; D gene: -; J gene: TRBJ2-2; V gene: TRBV29-1; CDR3 DNA: TGCAGCGCCACTAACACCGGGGAGCTGTTTTTT; CDR3 protein: CSATNTGELFF
clone size: -; D gene: -; J gene: TRBJ2-3; V gene: TRBV25-1; CDR3 DNA: TGTGCCAGCAGTGACCCCGTCAAGGCGGCAGATACGCAGTATTTT; CDR3 protein: CASSDPVKAADTQYF
clone size: -; D gene: TRBD1; J gene: TRBJ2-6; V gene: TRBV15; CDR3 DNA: TGTGCCACCAGCAGAGGGACAGGGACTGGGGCCAACGTCCTGACTTTC; CDR3 protein: CATSRGTGTGANVLTF
clone size: -; D gene: -; J gene: TRBJ2-5; V gene: TRBV4-3; CDR3 DNA: TGCGCCAGCAGCCAAACCCGAGCATCGACCCAGTACTTC; CDR3 protein: CASSQTRASTQYF
clone size: many; D gene: TRBD2; J gene: TRBJ2-1; V gene: TRBV10-3; CDR3 DNA: TGTGCCATCAGTGATAGCGGGAGCTCTAGTGAGCAGTTCTTC; CDR3 protein: CAISDSGSSSEQFF
clone size: -; D gene: -; J gene: TRBJ1-5; V gene: TRBV4-1; CDR3 DNA: TGCGCCAGCAGCCTCGATACAGGGCGTAGCAATCAGCCCCAGCATTTT; CDR3 protein: CASSLDTGRSNQPQHF
clone size: many; D gene: -; J gene: TRBJ2-4; V gene: TRBV7-2; CDR3 DNA: TGTGCCAGCAGCTTAGTGGAGGGCAAAAACATTCAGTACTTC; CDR3 protein: CASSLVEGKNIQYF
clone size: -; D gene: -; J gene: TRBJ2-3; V gene: TRBV4-1; CDR3 DNA: TGCGCCAGCAGCCAAGTGACGCACTCTAGCACAGATACGCAGTATTTT; CDR3 protein: CASSQVTHSSTDTQYF
clone size: -; D gene: TRBD2; J gene: TRBJ2-5; V gene: TRBV9; CDR3 DNA: TGTGCCAGCAGCGTAGGTGGGACTAGCGGCTCCCAAGAGACCCAGTACTTC; CDR3 protein: CASSVGGTSGSQETQYF
clone size: few; D gene: TRBD1; J gene: TRBJ1-5; V gene: TRBV10-3; CDR3 DNA: TGTGCCATTGGACAGGGCCTTAGCAATCAGCCCCAGCATTTT; CDR3 protein: CAIGQGLSNQPQHF
clone size: -; D gene: -; J gene: TRBJ1-1; V gene: TRBV5-4; CDR3 DNA: TGTGCCAGCAGCTTGGGGGGCGCCGACACTGAAGCTTTCTTT; CDR3 protein: CASSLGGADTEAFF
clone size: -; D gene: -; J gene: TRBJ1-1; V gene: TRBV18; CDR3 DNA: TGTGCCAGCTCACCTAGGGGTTTCGGCACTGAAGCTTTCTTT; CDR3 protein: CASSPRGFGTEAFF
clone size: -; D gene: -; J gene: TRBJ1-1; V gene: TRBV5-1; CDR3 DNA: TGCGCCAGCAGCTTGGGACCGACCCCCACAGGCATGGGAGTCGAAGCTTTCTTT; CDR3 protein: CASSLGPTPTGMGVEAFF
clone size: few; D gene: TRBD2; J gene: TRBJ2-3; V gene: TRBV18; CDR3 DNA: TGTGCCAGCTCAGGACTAGCGGTCACAGATACGCAGTATTTT; CDR3 protein: CASSGLAVTDTQYF
clone size: -; D gene: -; J gene: TRBJ1-2; V gene: TRBV5-6; CDR3 DNA: TGTGCCAGCAGCTCGATCAAGGGGACGGTTGTACTCTATGGCTACACCTTC; CDR3 protein: CASSSIKGTVVLYGYTF
clone size: -; D gene: -; J gene: TRBJ2-2; V gene: TRBV2; CDR3 DNA: TGTGCCAGCTCGAGGACCGGGGAGCTGTTTTTT; CDR3 protein: CASSRTGELFF
clone size: -; D gene: -; J gene: TRBJ2-4; V gene: TRBV2; CDR3 DNA: TGTGCCAGCAGCCCCGGGGGGCCCCAGGGCAAAAACATTCAGTACTTC; CDR3 protein: CASSPGGPQGKNIQYF
clone size: -; D gene: TRBD1; J gene: TRBJ1-6; V gene: TRBV18; CDR3 DNA: TGTGCCAGCTCTAGGGGGCCGGGTTCACCCCTCCACTTT; CDR3 protein: CASSRGPGSPLHF
clone size: few; D gene: TRBD1; J gene: TRBJ2-1; V gene: TRBV5-4; CDR3 DNA: TGTGCCAGCAGCAGGACGGACAGGGGAAATGAGCAGTTCTTC; CDR3 protein: CASSRTDRGNEQFF
clone size: few; D gene: -; J gene: TRBJ1-2; V gene: TRBV4-3; CDR3 DNA: TGCGCCAGCAGCCAAGCCGAGGGATACACCTTC; CDR3 protein: CASSQAEGYTF
clone size: -; D gene: -; J gene: TRBJ2-3; V gene: TRBV30; CDR3 DNA: TGTGCCTGGAGTAAGGGCCCCACAGATACGCAGTATTTT; CDR3 protein: CAWSKGPTDTQYF
clone size: -; D gene: -; J gene: TRBJ1-1; V gene: TRBV7-2; CDR3 DNA: TGTGCCAGCAGCTTAGAGGGGAACACTGAAGCTTTCTTT; CDR3 protein: CASSLEGNTEAFF